This is a list of T cell receptor beta chains from one sample in a study of radiation and T cells in renal cell carcinoma. Here immunoSEQ multiplex PCR was the method, and the copy in TCRdb shows in-frame clones only, minus some. The data show roughly 130,000 clones, 88% seen once. This sample comprised blood, obtained from a patient whose treatment included radiotherapy and nephrectomy. The receptors here all came from a woman in her 70s with renal cell carcinoma. CDR3s include the opening cysteine and the closing phenylalanine or tryptophan. Each record gives: J gene, clone size, V gene, D gene, CDR3 DNA, CDR3 protein. A D gene is named only where the DNA matches it firmly. Clone size is given for some rows only: seen once, a few or many times, or a class if the clone is expanded.

J gene: TRBJ2-2
clone size: .
V gene: TRBV5-1
D gene: .
CDR3 DNA: TGCGCCAGCAGCTTGTTAGGCTCGAACACCGGGGAGCTGTTTTTT
CDR3 protein: CASSLLGSNTGELFF

J gene: TRBJ2-2
clone size: .
V gene: TRBV2
D gene: TRBD1
CDR3 DNA: TGTGCCAGCACTTTGACAGGGGTGGGCGGGGAGCTGTTTTTT
CDR3 protein: CASTLTGVGGELFF

J gene: TRBJ1-6
clone size: .
V gene: TRBV5-6
D gene: .
CDR3 DNA: TGTGCCAGCAGCTTGGGGGCAGGGCACTCCTATAATTCACCCCTCCACTTT
CDR3 protein: CASSLGAGHSYNSPLHF

J gene: TRBJ2-1
clone size: .
V gene: TRBV5-6
D gene: .
CDR3 DNA: TGTGCCAGCAGCTTGAACAATGAGCAGTTCTTC
CDR3 protein: CASSLNNEQFF

J gene: TRBJ1-5
clone size: .
V gene: TRBV7-2
D gene: .
CDR3 DNA: TGTGCCAGCAGCTTAGTTGTAAGTGACAATCAGCCCCAGCATTTT
CDR3 protein: CASSLVVSDNQPQHF

J gene: TRBJ1-2
clone size: once
V gene: TRBV30
D gene: .
CDR3 DNA: TGTGCCTGGAGTGTAGGAGTCGCGGGCTACACCTTC
CDR3 protein: CAWSVGVAGYTF

J gene: TRBJ2-2
clone size: few
V gene: TRBV9
D gene: TRBD2
CDR3 DNA: TGTGCCAGCAGCGTAGGACTAGCGGGGGCCGCGAACACCGGGGAGCTGTTTTTT
CDR3 protein: CASSVGLAGAANTGELFF

J gene: TRBJ1-5
clone size: .
V gene: TRBV6-5
D gene: .
CDR3 DNA: TGTGCCAGCAGCACCCAATTAGGCAATCAGCCCCAGCATTTT
CDR3 protein: CASSTQLGNQPQHF

J gene: TRBJ2-7
clone size: once
V gene: TRBV7-9
D gene: .
CDR3 DNA: TGTGCCAGCAGCCCACAGAGATCCACCTACGAGCAGTACTTC
CDR3 protein: CASSPQRSTYEQYF

J gene: TRBJ1-3
clone size: .
V gene: TRBV18
D gene: TRBD1
CDR3 DNA: TGTGCCAGCTCACCACAGAGGACAGGCTCTGGAAACACCATATATTTT
CDR3 protein: CASSPQRTGSGNTIYF

J gene: TRBJ2-5
clone size: .
V gene: TRBV7-2
D gene: .
CDR3 DNA: TGTGCCAGCAGCTTAGACGGCAGACAAGAGACCCAGTACTTC
CDR3 protein: CASSLDGRQETQYF

J gene: TRBJ2-7
clone size: .
V gene: TRBV5-1
D gene: TRBD1
CDR3 DNA: TGCGCCAGCAGCTCAGACGGGACAGGCATATCCTACGAGCAGTACTTC
CDR3 protein: CASSSDGTGISYEQYF

J gene: TRBJ2-7
clone size: once
V gene: TRBV7-8
D gene: TRBD2
CDR3 DNA: TGTGCCAGCAGCTTCGCCTCCGGGGGGAGATACGAGCAGTACTTC
CDR3 protein: CASSFASGGRYEQYF

J gene: TRBJ2-3
clone size: .
V gene: TRBV4-1
D gene: TRBD2
CDR3 DNA: TGCGCCAGCAGCGGGGGGGTCACAGATACGCAGTATTTT
CDR3 protein: CASSGGVTDTQYF

J gene: TRBJ1-3
clone size: .
V gene: TRBV6-5
D gene: .
CDR3 DNA: TGTGCCAGCAGCCTAGGGGGGTCTGGAAACACCATATATTTT
CDR3 protein: CASSLGGSGNTIYF

J gene: TRBJ2-7
clone size: .
V gene: TRBV21-1
D gene: .
CDR3 DNA: TGTGCCAGCAGCAAAGCGCTTTCAGGCGAGCAGTACTTC
CDR3 protein: CASSKALSGEQYF

J gene: TRBJ2-7
clone size: .
V gene: TRBV2
D gene: TRBD1
CDR3 DNA: TGTGCCAGTACGGGACAGGGGTGGAACGAGCAGTACTTC
CDR3 protein: CASTGQGWNEQYF

J gene: TRBJ1-5
clone size: .
V gene: TRBV7-2
D gene: .
CDR3 DNA: TGTGCCAGCAGCTTATACCCAGGGGATCAGCCCCAGCATTTT
CDR3 protein: CASSLYPGDQPQHF

J gene: TRBJ2-7
clone size: .
V gene: TRBV19
D gene: .
CDR3 DNA: TGTGCCAGTAGTAAACAGGAGACCTACGAGCAGTACTTC
CDR3 protein: CASSKQETYEQYF

J gene: TRBJ1-3
clone size: .
V gene: TRBV7-6
D gene: TRBD1
CDR3 DNA: TGTGCCAGCAGCTTACTCTGGACAGGACTCTCTGGAAACACCATATATTTT
CDR3 protein: CASSLLWTGLSGNTIYF

J gene: TRBJ1-1
clone size: .
V gene: TRBV29-1
D gene: .
CDR3 DNA: TGCAGCGTTAGGGTGAGCGGCACTGAAGCTTTCTTT
CDR3 protein: CSVRVSGTEAFF

J gene: TRBJ2-7
clone size: .
V gene: TRBV5-4
D gene: TRBD1
CDR3 DNA: TGTGCCAGCAGCCCGGGACAGGACTACGAGCAGTACTTC
CDR3 protein: CASSPGQDYEQYF

J gene: TRBJ2-7
clone size: .
V gene: TRBV9
D gene: TRBD2
CDR3 DNA: TGTGCCAGCAGCGAGCGGGGGGAGTGGGGGAACGAGCAGTACTTC
CDR3 protein: CASSERGEWGNEQYF

J gene: TRBJ1-6
clone size: few
V gene: TRBV6-6
D gene: TRBD1
CDR3 DNA: TGTGCCAGCAGCCCCCCACCGGACAGGGGAAGGTCACCCCTCCACTTT
CDR3 protein: CASSPPPDRGRSPLHF

J gene: TRBJ1-4
clone size: .
V gene: TRBV10-3
D gene: .
CDR3 DNA: TGTGCCATCAGTGTGGACCCTTGGGAAAAACTGTTTTTT
CDR3 protein: CAISVDPWEKLFF

J gene: TRBJ1-6
clone size: .
V gene: TRBV7-2
D gene: TRBD1
CDR3 DNA: TGTGCCAGCAGCTTACAGGGGGCTAATTCACCCCTCCACTTT
CDR3 protein: CASSLQGANSPLHF

J gene: TRBJ2-7
clone size: few
V gene: TRBV10-3
D gene: .
CDR3 DNA: TGTGCCACCCTGGCAGGGGAGGGCTACGAGCAGTACTTC
CDR3 protein: CATLAGEGYEQYF

J gene: TRBJ1-1
clone size: .
V gene: TRBV6-4
D gene: .
CDR3 DNA: TGTGCCAGCAGTGAAGAAATGAACACTGAAGCTTTCTTT
CDR3 protein: CASSEEMNTEAFF

J gene: TRBJ1-2
clone size: few
V gene: TRBV5-4
D gene: TRBD1
CDR3 DNA: TGTGCCAGCAGCTTGGGACAGGGGCCGACCTATGGCTACACCTTC
CDR3 protein: CASSLGQGPTYGYTF

J gene: TRBJ1-1
clone size: .
V gene: TRBV7-2
D gene: .
CDR3 DNA: TGTGCCAGCAGCCCCTTCGGGGTACGGGACACTGAAGCTTTCTTT
CDR3 protein: CASSPFGVRDTEAFF

J gene: TRBJ1-1
clone size: .
V gene: TRBV6-5
D gene: .
CDR3 DNA: TGTGCCAGCAGTTACTCGGATACGGCTGAAGCTTTCTTT
CDR3 protein: CASSYSDTAEAFF

J gene: TRBJ2-7
clone size: .
V gene: TRBV29-1
D gene: TRBD2
CDR3 DNA: TGCAGCGTTGGGATAGCGGGGGGCTCCTACGAGCAGTACTTC
CDR3 protein: CSVGIAGGSYEQYF

J gene: TRBJ1-2
clone size: .
V gene: TRBV30
D gene: .
CDR3 DNA: TGTGCCTGGAGTGTCGCCTATGGCTACACCTTC
CDR3 protein: CAWSVAYGYTF

J gene: TRBJ1-4
clone size: once
V gene: TRBV9
D gene: .
CDR3 DNA: TGTGCCAGCAGCGTAGGGACGGGAAAACTGTTTTTT
CDR3 protein: CASSVGTGKLFF

J gene: TRBJ1-6
clone size: .
V gene: TRBV6-6
D gene: .
CDR3 DNA: TGTGCCAGCAACCAGGGGAGTTCACCCCTCCACTTT
CDR3 protein: CASNQGSSPLHF

J gene: TRBJ2-3
clone size: .
V gene: TRBV7-9
D gene: .
CDR3 DNA: TGTGCCAGCAGCTCTTACCCAGGGGGCACAGATACGCAGTATTTT
CDR3 protein: CASSSYPGGTDTQYF

J gene: TRBJ1-2
clone size: .
V gene: TRBV2
D gene: TRBD1
CDR3 DNA: TGTGCCAGCAGCCCAGGGGGGTTGGTTTATGGCTACACCTTC
CDR3 protein: CASSPGGLVYGYTF

J gene: TRBJ1-2
clone size: .
V gene: TRBV7-2
D gene: .
CDR3 DNA: TGTGCCAGCAGCTTAGGTAGCTATGGCTACACCTTC
CDR3 protein: CASSLGSYGYTF

J gene: TRBJ2-1
clone size: .
V gene: TRBV29-1
D gene: TRBD1
CDR3 DNA: TGCAGCGTTGGGGAAAGGACAGGGCGGATGAGTGAGCAGTTCTTC
CDR3 protein: CSVGERTGRMSEQFF

J gene: TRBJ1-1
clone size: .
V gene: TRBV28
D gene: .
CDR3 DNA: TGTGCCAGCAGTGTACCGGGTTACAACACTGAAGCTTTCTTT
CDR3 protein: CASSVPGYNTEAFF

J gene: TRBJ2-2
clone size: few
V gene: TRBV19
D gene: TRBD1
CDR3 DNA: TGTGCCAGTAGTACTTCACACAGGGGTGCCGGGGAGCTGTTTTTT
CDR3 protein: CASSTSHRGAGELFF

J gene: TRBJ1-6
clone size: once
V gene: TRBV28
D gene: TRBD1
CDR3 DNA: TGTGCCAGCAGGCCGGGACAGGGAATTTATAATTCACCCCTCCACTTT
CDR3 protein: CASRPGQGIYNSPLHF

J gene: TRBJ1-1
clone size: .
V gene: TRBV7-9
D gene: .
CDR3 DNA: TGTGCCAGCAGCTTAGATCTTGCGGGAAAAACTGAAGCTTTCTTT
CDR3 protein: CASSLDLAGKTEAFF

J gene: TRBJ1-1
clone size: .
V gene: TRBV19
D gene: .
CDR3 DNA: TGTGCCAGTAGTTTACAAGCAGGGTTTAATGAAGCTTTCTTT
CDR3 protein: CASSLQAGFNEAFF

J gene: TRBJ1-1
clone size: .
V gene: TRBV6-1
D gene: .
CDR3 DNA: TGTACCAGCAGTGAAGAATGGGGGCTGGGGTGGGCTTTCTTT
CDR3 protein: CTSSEEWGLGWAFF

J gene: TRBJ2-7
clone size: .
V gene: TRBV27
D gene: .
CDR3 DNA: TGTGCCAGCAGTTTAGGAAGTACCTACGAGCAGTACTTC
CDR3 protein: CASSLGSTYEQYF

J gene: TRBJ2-2
clone size: .
V gene: TRBV6-5
D gene: .
CDR3 DNA: TGTGCCAGCAGTTATTTCTCCCCGAACACCGGGGAGCTGTTTTTT
CDR3 protein: CASSYFSPNTGELFF

J gene: TRBJ2-3
clone size: .
V gene: TRBV7-9
D gene: TRBD2
CDR3 DNA: TGTGCCAGCAGCCCCAGGATCAGCGGGGGCGGCACAGATACGCAGTATTTT
CDR3 protein: CASSPRISGGGTDTQYF

J gene: TRBJ2-1
clone size: .
V gene: TRBV5-4
D gene: TRBD2
CDR3 DNA: TGTGCCAGCAGCCTGCCGGGGGGGAATGAGCAGTTCTTC
CDR3 protein: CASSLPGGNEQFF

J gene: TRBJ2-2
clone size: .
V gene: TRBV6-5
D gene: .
CDR3 DNA: TGTGCCAGCAGAAGAGACACCGGGGAGCTGTTTTTT
CDR3 protein: CASRRDTGELFF

J gene: TRBJ2-3
clone size: .
V gene: TRBV7-9
D gene: TRBD1
CDR3 DNA: TGTGCCAGCAGCCGGGACAGGGGGCTGGCAGATACGCAGTATTTT
CDR3 protein: CASSRDRGLADTQYF

J gene: TRBJ2-7
clone size: .
V gene: TRBV9
D gene: .
CDR3 DNA: TGTGCCAGCAGCGGAAATGGAAAAAGGGCCTACGAGCAGTACTTC
CDR3 protein: CASSGNGKRAYEQYF

J gene: TRBJ1-1
clone size: .
V gene: TRBV6-5
D gene: TRBD1
CDR3 DNA: TGTGCCAGCAGTCCCCAGGGGGCGCGCACTGAAGCTTTCTTT
CDR3 protein: CASSPQGARTEAFF

J gene: TRBJ2-1
clone size: .
V gene: TRBV4-2
D gene: .
CDR3 DNA: TGTGCCAGCAGCCAAGGGGAGGCCGACAATGAGCAGTTCTTC
CDR3 protein: CASSQGEADNEQFF